The 22 T cell receptor beta chains below all came from one sample that was sequenced in a study of T cells in Graves' hyperthyroidism and ophthalmopathy. It was RNA transcripts that yielded the amplified TCR beta CDR3 regions. HTBI primers drove first-round RT-PCR of the TCR CDR3. TCRdb re-called the multiplex PCR reads through MiXCR, storing one row per CDR3 protein. In the table there are nearly 600,000 distinct CDR3 sequences, approximately 15% of which are singletons. Specimen: blood. These receptors all stem from a woman under 30 with Graves' ophthalmopathy.

At least ten counts were recorded for this clonotype. This chain connects TRBV27 to TRBJ1-5; 11 bases align to TRBD1. CDR1 and CDR2 from the germline V gene are MNHEY and SMNVEV (reference sequence). CDR3 size: 15 residues. Trimming removed 5 bases from V and 6 bases from J; junction bases left unmatched: 6. The DNA for the CDR3 is TGTGCCAGCAGTCCAGGACAGGGGGCCGTTCAGCCCCAGCATTTT. Its translation: CASSPGQGAVQPQHF.

This clonotype was recorded at least ten times. This chain connects TRBV24-1 to TRBJ2-7, with D possibly TRBD2 on 7 matching bases. Germline V CDR1 and CDR2: KGHDR, SFDVKD. V gave up 0 bases and J gave up 6 bases, with 11 bases separating them. The CDR3 sequence is 14 residues long. The CDR3 region has the DNA TGTGCCACCAGTGATTTGACTGGGGGGGCCGAGCAGTACTTC. Amino acids: CATSDLTGGAEQYF.

This chain connects TRBV11-2 to TRBJ2-1; 11 positions agree with TRBD1. The V gene end was trimmed by 5 bases and the J gene end by 0 bases; junction bases not matched to a gene: 9. Germline V gene data show CDR1 as SGHAT and CDR2 as FQNNGV. The CDR3 has 18 amino acids. CDR3 loop: CASSLRDRGTDSYNEQFF. CDR3 DNA sequence: TGTGCCAGCAGCCTCCGGGACAGGGGGACGGACTCCTACAATGAGCAGTTCTTC.

This clonotype was found a few times. This rearrangement joins TRBV12-5 to TRBJ2-3; TRBD2 agrees at 7 bases. CDR1 is LGHNT and CDR2 is FRNRAP in the germline V gene. Germline trimming cut 1 base from V and 4 bases from J; bases unmatched to any gene: 5. The CDR3 consists of 15 residues. The DNA for the CDR3 is TGTGCTAGTGGTTTGGGGCTAGCGGTCTCAGATACGCAGTATTTT. Translated, it gives CASGLGLAVSDTQYF.

Many counts were recorded for this clonotype. The J gene is TRBJ2-3, the V gene TRBV7-3, with D possibly matching TRBD1 (6 bases). Between the trimmed V and J ends, which lost 4 bases and 0 bases, there was a span of 14 bases. Germline V gives CDR1 SGHTA, CDR2 FQGTGA. The CDR3 contains 16 residues. CDR3 in DNA: TGTGCCAGCAGCTCTTCGACAGGCTCTAGCACAGATACGCAGTATTTT. It is translated as CASSSSTGSSTDTQYF.

Points on this clonotype: A much larger clone differs from this one at a single base, so this may be a read error. The chain links TRBV12-3 or TRBV12-4 to TRBJ1-1; D is possibly TRBD1 (6 bases). V was cut by 7 bases and J by 4 bases, with 13 bases left in between. CDR3 length: 13 residues. CDR3 region: CASMGGGRTEAFF. CDR3 nucleotide sequence: TGTGCCAGCATGGGGGGGGGGCGCACTGAAGCTTTCTTT.

The J gene is TRBJ2-1, the V gene TRBV5-4; 9 bases fit TRBD2. Germline V gene data show CDR1 as SGHNT and CDR2 as YYREEE (reference sequence). The CDR3 is 19 amino acids. V gave up 0 bases and J gave up 0 bases; unmatched junction bases: 10. The CDR3 coding sequence is TGTGCCAGCAGCTTGGAGGGACTAGCTCTATACTACTCCTACAATGAGCAGTTCTTC. Its protein product is CASSLEGLALYYSYNEQFF.

The chain recombines TRBV27 with TRBJ2-5; 10 bases are shared with TRBD1. The CDR3 has 14 amino acids. The ends lost 6 bases at V and 5 bases at J; junction bases unmatched: 6. From germline, CDR1 is MNHEY and CDR2 SMNVEV (reference sequence). The CDR3 spells CASSRDRGVETQYF. For the CDR3, the DNA is TGTGCCAGCAGCCGGGACAGGGGTGTCGAGACCCAGTACTTC.

This clonotype appeared many times. The chain combines TRBV12-3 or TRBV12-4 with TRBJ1-1; 8 nucleotides agree with TRBD1. V lost 6 bases, J lost 11 bases, and 5 bases stayed unmatched. The CDR3 length is 11 residues. CDR3: CASSLTGDAFF. The CDR3 coding sequence is TGTGCCAGCAGCTTGACAGGGGACGCTTTCTTT.

Only a few counts were recorded for this clonotype. DNA for the CDR3: TGTGCCAGCAGTGACGCAGGGGGGGACATTCAGTACTTC. It is translated as CASSDAGGDIQYF. V and J are TRBV6-1 and TRBJ2-4; D could derive from TRBD1 or TRBD2 (7 bases each). Trimming stripped 3 bases from V and 8 bases from J, with 11 bases between. This CDR3 comprises 13 residues. Germline CDR1 MNHNS, CDR2 SASEGT.

This clonotype was detected ten times or more. This chain joins TRBV2 and TRBJ1-2; 9 bases match TRBD1. Germline-derived CDR1 and CDR2 are SNHLY and FYNNEI. V lost 4 bases to trimming and J lost 0 bases; unmatched junction nucleotides: 3. The CDR3 contains 15 residues. The CDR3 nucleotides read TGTGCCAGCAGTGGGGGGACAGGGCCTAACTATGGCTACACCTTC. Translating it yields CASSGGTGPNYGYTF. Complete variable domain (other parts from reference TRBV2 and TRBJ1-2): EPEVTQTPSHQVTQMGQEVILRCVPISNHLYFYWYRQILGQKVEFLVSFYNNEISEKSEIFDDQFSVERPDGSNFTLKIRSTKLEDSAMYFCASSGGTGPNYGYTFGSGTRLTVV.

This clonotype was observed many times. This sequence joins TRBV4-1 and TRBJ1-1; D unresolved. Deletions cut 1 base from V and 1 base from J, with 7 bases between. The germline V gene has CDR1 MGHRA and CDR2 YSYEKL. The CDR3 length is 14 residues. DNA of the CDR3: TGCGCCAGCAGCCAAGGAGAGGGGAACACTGAAGCTTTCTTT. It codes for CASSQGEGNTEAFF.

This clonotype was counted ten times or more. The chain joins TRBV7-3 to TRBJ2-7; 14 positions match TRBD2. V lost 6 bases to trimming and J lost 10 bases; unmatched junction nucleotides: 5. CDR1 is SGHTA, CDR2 FQGTGA, per germline. This CDR3 comprises 13 residues. The CDR3 region is CASSPGTSGSQYF. CDR3 sequence (DNA): TGTGCCAGCAGTCCCGGGACTAGCGGGAGTCAGTACTTC.

This clonotype was seen a handful of times. V gene TRBV25-1 combines with J gene TRBJ2-6; no clear D. V was trimmed by 3 bases and J by 0 bases, leaving 9 bases between them. Germline V CDR1 and CDR2: MGHDK, SYGVNS. CDR3 length equals 16 residues. CDR3 protein: CASSDPRSSGANVLTF. In nucleotides, the CDR3 is TGTGCCAGCAGTGACCCCCGGAGCTCTGGGGCCAACGTCCTGACTTTC.

This clonotype was found many times. J is TRBJ1-1 and V is TRBV28; D is ambiguous. The CDR3 has 14 residues. The germline gives CDR1 MDHEN, CDR2 SYDVKM. Trimming took off 3 bases at V and 0 bases at J, with 8 bases between the two ends. This chain's CDR3 is CASSLGWMNTEAFF. CDR3 sequence (DNA): TGTGCCAGCAGTTTGGGGTGGATGAACACTGAAGCTTTCTTT.

The chain has TRBV12-3 or TRBV12-4 and TRBJ1-1; D is perhaps TRBD1 (6 bases). The CDR3 covers 13 residues. V was trimmed by 6 bases and J by 6 bases, leaving 14 bases between them. The CDR3: CASSTEGGAEAFF. CDR3 sequence (DNA): TGTGCCAGCAGCACAGAGGGGGGTGCTGAAGCTTTCTTT.

This clonotype showed up many times. The rearrangement links TRBV2 to TRBJ2-7, with D uncertain. Between the trimmed V and J ends, which lost 6 bases and 5 bases, there was a span of 11 bases. CDR1 and CDR2 from the germline V gene are SNHLY and FYNNEI. The length of the CDR3 is 12 residues. The CDR3: CASSAGWDEQYF. The CDR3 region has the DNA TGTGCCAGCAGCGCCGGTTGGGACGAGCAGTACTTC.

In DNA form, the CDR3 reads TGTGCCAGTAGTACCCAACAGGCGTACGAGCAGTACTTC. Amino acids: CASSTQQAYEQYF. The chain joins TRBV19 to TRBJ2-7; TRBD1 is a possible D gene (5 bases). Between the trimmed V and J ends, which lost 4 bases and 4 bases, there was a span of 11 bases. CDR1 LNHDA and CDR2 SQIVND come from the germline V gene (reference sequence). This CDR3 contains 13 residues.

This clonotype came up many times. The chain has TRBV6-1 and TRBJ1-1, with D possibly TRBD1 on 5 matching bases. The germline CDR1 and CDR2 sequences are MNHNS and SASEGT. Trimming removed 3 bases at V and 7 bases at J, with 9 bases between. There are 12 residues in the CDR3. This CDR3 reads CASSEQGHEAFF. The DNA of the CDR3 is TGTGCCAGCAGTGAGCAGGGCCATGAAGCTTTCTTT.

This clonotype has ten or more counts. The chain links TRBV7-9 to TRBJ1-2, with 7 bases that match TRBD1. Germline CDR1 is SEHNR and CDR2 is FQNEAQ (reference sequence). The CDR3 has 14 residues. Trimming cost V 5 bases and J 3 bases; bases outside gene matches: 6. The CDR3 protein is CASSPGGIDYGYTF. DNA for the CDR3: TGTGCCAGCAGCCCAGGGGGAATTGACTATGGCTACACCTTC.

This clonotype was found many times. V gene TRBV7-9 combines with J gene TRBJ1-1; D gene ambiguous. Germline values: CDR1 SEHNR, CDR2 FQNEAQ (reference sequence). This CDR3 has 15 amino acids. The V end lost 5 bases, the J end lost 0 bases, and 13 bases lay between the germline ends. The CDR3 loop is CASSRPGAMNTEAFF. The CDR3 DNA reads TGTGCCAGCAGCCGACCGGGAGCCATGAACACTGAAGCTTTCTTT.

In its sample, this clonotype was seen many times. V gene TRBV30 combines with J gene TRBJ2-7; weak D call: TRBD1 (6 bases). This CDR3 is built from 12 residues. Germline CDR1 GTSNPN, CDR2 SVGIG (reference sequence). V gave up 5 bases and J gave up 0 bases, with 8 bases separating them. CDR3 loop: CAWGQSSYEQYF. The CDR3 bases are TGTGCCTGGGGACAGAGCTCCTACGAGCAGTACTTC.